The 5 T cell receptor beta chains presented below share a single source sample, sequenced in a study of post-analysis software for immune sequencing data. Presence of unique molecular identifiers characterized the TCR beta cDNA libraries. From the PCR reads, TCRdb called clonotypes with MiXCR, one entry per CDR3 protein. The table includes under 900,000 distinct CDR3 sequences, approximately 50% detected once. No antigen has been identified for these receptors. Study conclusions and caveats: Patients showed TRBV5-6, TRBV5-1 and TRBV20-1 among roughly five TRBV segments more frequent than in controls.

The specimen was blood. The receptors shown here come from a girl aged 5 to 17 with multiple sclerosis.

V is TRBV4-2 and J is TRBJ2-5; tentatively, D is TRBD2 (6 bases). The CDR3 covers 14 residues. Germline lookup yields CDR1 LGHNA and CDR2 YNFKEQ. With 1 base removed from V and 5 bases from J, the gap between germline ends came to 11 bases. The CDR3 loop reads CASSQGRAGETQYF. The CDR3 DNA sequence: TGTGCCAGCAGCCAAGGAAGGGCGGGGGAGACCCAGTACTTC.

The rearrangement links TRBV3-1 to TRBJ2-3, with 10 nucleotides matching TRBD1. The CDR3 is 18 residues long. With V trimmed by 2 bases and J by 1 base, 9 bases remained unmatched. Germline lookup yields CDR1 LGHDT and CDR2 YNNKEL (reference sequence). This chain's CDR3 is CASSQPPRQGAGTDTQYF. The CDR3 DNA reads TGTGCCAGCAGCCAACCACCGAGACAGGGGGCCGGCACAGATACGCAGTATTTT.

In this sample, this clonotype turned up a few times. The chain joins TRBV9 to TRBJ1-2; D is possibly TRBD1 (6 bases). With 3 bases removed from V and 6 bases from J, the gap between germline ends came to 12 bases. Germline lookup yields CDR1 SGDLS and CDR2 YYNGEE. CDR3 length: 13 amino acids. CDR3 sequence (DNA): TGTGCCAGCAGCGAGGGGCCAGGGGATGGCTACACCTTC. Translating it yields CASSEGPGDGYTF.

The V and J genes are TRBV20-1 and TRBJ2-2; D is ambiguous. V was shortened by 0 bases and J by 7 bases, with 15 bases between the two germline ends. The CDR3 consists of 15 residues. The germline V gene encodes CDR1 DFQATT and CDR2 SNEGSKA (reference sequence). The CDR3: CSARDTQRPYGELFF. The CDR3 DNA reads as TGCAGTGCTAGAGATACCCAGCGCCCATACGGGGAGCTGTTTTTT.

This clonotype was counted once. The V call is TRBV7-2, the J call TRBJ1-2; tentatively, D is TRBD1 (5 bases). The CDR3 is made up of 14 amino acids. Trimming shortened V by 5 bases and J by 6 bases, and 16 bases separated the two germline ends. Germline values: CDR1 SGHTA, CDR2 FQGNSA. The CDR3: CASSPRALPHGYTF. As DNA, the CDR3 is TGTGCCAGCAGCCCCAGGGCTTTACCCCATGGCTACACCTTC.